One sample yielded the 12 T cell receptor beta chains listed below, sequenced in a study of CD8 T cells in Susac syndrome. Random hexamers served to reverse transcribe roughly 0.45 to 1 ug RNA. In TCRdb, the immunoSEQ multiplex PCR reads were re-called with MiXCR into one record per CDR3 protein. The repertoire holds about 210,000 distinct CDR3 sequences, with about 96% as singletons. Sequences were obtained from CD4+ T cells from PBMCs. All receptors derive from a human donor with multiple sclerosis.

For the CDR3, the DNA is TGCAGTGCTAGGGCCTCTGAGGGGCCCGAAGCTTTCTTT. It translates to CSARASEGPEAFF. The chain couples TRBV20-1 to TRBJ1-1; perhaps TRBD1 as D (5 bases). There are 13 residues in the CDR3. V was cut by 3 bases and J by 8 bases, with 16 bases left in between. Germline V gene sequence: CDR1 DFQATT, CDR2 SNEGSKA (reference sequence).

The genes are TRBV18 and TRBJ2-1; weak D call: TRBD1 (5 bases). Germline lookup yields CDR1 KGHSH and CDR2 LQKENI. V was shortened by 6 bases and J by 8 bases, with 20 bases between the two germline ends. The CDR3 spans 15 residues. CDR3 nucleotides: TGTGCCAGCTCCACGAATCAGGGAAGGTTAGATGAGCAGTTCTTC. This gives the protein CASSTNQGRLDEQFF.

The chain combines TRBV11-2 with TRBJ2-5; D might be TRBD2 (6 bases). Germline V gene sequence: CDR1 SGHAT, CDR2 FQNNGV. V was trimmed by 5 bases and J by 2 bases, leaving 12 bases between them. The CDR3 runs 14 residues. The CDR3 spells CASSIRLDQETQYF. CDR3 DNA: TGTGCCAGCAGCATCCGACTAGATCAAGAGACCCAGTACTTC. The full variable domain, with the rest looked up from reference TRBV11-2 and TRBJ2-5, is EAGVAQSPRYKIIEKRQSVAFWCNPISGHATLYWYQQILGQGPKLLIQFQNNGVVDDSQLPKDRFSAERLKGVDSTLKIQPAKLEDSAVYLCASSIRLDQETQYFGPGTRLLVL.

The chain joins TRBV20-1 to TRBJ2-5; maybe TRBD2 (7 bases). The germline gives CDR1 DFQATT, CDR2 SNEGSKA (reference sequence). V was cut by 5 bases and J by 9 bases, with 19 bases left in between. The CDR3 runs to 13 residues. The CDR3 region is CSAQTPGGAAQYF. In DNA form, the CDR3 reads TGCAGTGCTCAAACACCGGGGGGCGCCGCCCAGTACTTC.

The CDR3 reads CSGTTGTLNGYTF. CDR3 bases: TGCAGCGGTACGACAGGGACACTTAATGGCTACACCTTC. The chain recombines TRBV29-1 with TRBJ1-2; the match to TRBD1 covers 7 bases. V lost 7 bases and J lost 6; bases outside the gene matches: 11. Germline V CDR1 and CDR2: SQVTM, ANQGSEA. The CDR3 has 13 residues.

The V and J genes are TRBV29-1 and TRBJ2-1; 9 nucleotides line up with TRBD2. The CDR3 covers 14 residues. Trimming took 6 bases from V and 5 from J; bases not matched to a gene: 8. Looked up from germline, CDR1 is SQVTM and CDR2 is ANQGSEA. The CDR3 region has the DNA TGCAGCGTCGCCCGCGGGAGGGGAGACAATGAGCAGTTCTTC. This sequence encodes CSVARGRGDNEQFF.

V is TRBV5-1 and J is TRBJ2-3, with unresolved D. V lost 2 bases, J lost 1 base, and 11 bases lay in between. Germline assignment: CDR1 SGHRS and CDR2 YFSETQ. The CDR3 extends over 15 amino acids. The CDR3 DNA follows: TGCGCCAGCAGCTTTAACGGTGTAGGCACAGATACGCAGTATTTT. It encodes CASSFNGVGTDTQYF. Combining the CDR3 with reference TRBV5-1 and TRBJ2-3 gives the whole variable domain KAGVTQTPRYLIKTRGQQVTLSCSPISGHRSVSWYQQTPGQGLQFLFEYFSETQRNKGNFPGRFSGRQFSNSRSEMNVSTLELGDSALYLCASSFNGVGTDTQYFGPGTRLTVL.

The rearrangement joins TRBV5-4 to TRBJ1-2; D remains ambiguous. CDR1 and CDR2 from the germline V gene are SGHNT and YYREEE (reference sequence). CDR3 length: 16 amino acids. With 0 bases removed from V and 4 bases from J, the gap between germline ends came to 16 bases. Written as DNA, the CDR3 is TGTGCCAGCAGCTTGGAATCCGGGGTACATCTCTATGGCTACACCTTC. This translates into CASSLESGVHLYGYTF.

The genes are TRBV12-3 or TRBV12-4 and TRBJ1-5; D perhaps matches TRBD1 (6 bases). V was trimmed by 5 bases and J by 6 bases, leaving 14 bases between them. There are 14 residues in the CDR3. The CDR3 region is CASSERQAGQPQHF. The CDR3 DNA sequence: TGTGCCAGCAGTGAAAGACAGGCCGGTCAGCCCCAGCATTTT.

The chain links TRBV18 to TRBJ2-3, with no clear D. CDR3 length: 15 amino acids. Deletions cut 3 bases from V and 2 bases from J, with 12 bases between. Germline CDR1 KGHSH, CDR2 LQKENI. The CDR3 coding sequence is TGTGCCAGCTCACCTACCGGACGGACCACAGATACGCAGTATTTT. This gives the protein CASSPTGRTTDTQYF.

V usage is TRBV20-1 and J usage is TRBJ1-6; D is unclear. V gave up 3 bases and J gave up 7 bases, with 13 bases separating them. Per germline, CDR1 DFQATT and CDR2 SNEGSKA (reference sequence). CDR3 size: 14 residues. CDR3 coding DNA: TGCAGTGCTAGCCCCCCCCTCATGAATTCACCCCTCCACTTT. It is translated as CSASPPLMNSPLHF.

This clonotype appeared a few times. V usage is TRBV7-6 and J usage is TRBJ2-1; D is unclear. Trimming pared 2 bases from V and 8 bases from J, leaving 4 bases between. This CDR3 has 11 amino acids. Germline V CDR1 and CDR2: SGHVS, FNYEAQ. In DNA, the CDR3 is TGTGCCAGCAGCTTACTAGATGAGCAGTTCTTC. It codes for CASSLLDEQFF. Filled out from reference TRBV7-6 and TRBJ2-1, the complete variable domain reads GAGVSQSPRYKVTKRGQDVALRCDPISGHVSLYWYRQALGQGPEFLTYFNYEAQQDKSGLPNDRFSAERPEGSISTLTIQRTEQRDSAMYRCASSLLDEQFFGPGTRLTVL.